The 19 T cell receptor beta chains given below trace back to one sample, sequenced in a study of vaccination effects on CD4 cells after COVID-19. Before sequencing took place, the ViraFEST assay used viral peptide pools to expand antigen-specific CD4+ T cells. It was after roughly ten days of culture that CD4+ T cells were isolated. Two doses of either BNT162b2 or mRNA-1273 were given to each participant. Sequenced by immunoSEQ multiplex PCR; TCRdb stores in-frame clones only, minus some. The sample records around 33,000 clones, over 60% being singletons. These receptors are not linked to any known antigen. This material consisted of CD4+ T cells from PBMCs cultured with SARS-CoV-2 spike peptides, taken after COVID-19 vaccination. These receptors came from a human donor who received a COVID-19 vaccine.

The rearrangement links TRBV5-1 to TRBJ2-3; TRBD2 aligns across 8 bases. The CDR3 runs to 16 residues. V was pared by 4 bases and J by 4 bases, with 11 bases of the junction left unmatched. Germline assignment: CDR1 SGHRS and CDR2 YFSETQ. Written as DNA, the CDR3 is TGCGCCAGCAGCCCTGAGGGTAGCGGGGTGTCAGATACGCAGTATTTT. It codes for CASSPEGSGVSDTQYF. Full variable domain (missing parts from reference TRBV5-1 and TRBJ2-3): KAGVTQTPRYLIKTRGQQVTLSCSPISGHRSVSWYQQTPGQGLQFLFEYFSETQRNKGNFPGRFSGRQFSNSRSEMNVSTLELGDSALYLCASSPEGSGVSDTQYFGPGTRLTVL.

The chain is built from TRBV10-1 and TRBJ2-7, with a weak D call TRBD2 (5 bases). CDR1 is WNHNN and CDR2 is SYGVQD in the germline V gene (reference sequence). Trimming removed 4 bases at V and 4 bases at J, with 14 bases between. The CDR3 length is 14 residues. CDR3 sequence reads: CASSAVDSVYEQYF. CDR3 coding DNA: TGCGCCAGCAGTGCGGTCGATAGCGTTTACGAGCAGTACTTC.

This chain joins TRBV10-3 and TRBJ2-1, with 9 bases identical to TRBD1. With 10 bases clipped from V and 4 bases from J, the junction kept 11 bases outside the gene matches. The CDR3 covers 15 residues. Germline V gives CDR1 ENHRY, CDR2 SYGVKD. CDR3 sequence (DNA): TGTGCCACCACCCTTCGACAGGGGGAGTACAATGAGCAGTTCTTC. Protein sequence: CATTLRQGEYNEQFF.

V gene TRBV7-2 combines with J gene TRBJ2-7; D is ambiguous. V was clipped by 2 bases and J by 6 bases, with 5 bases between them. The CDR3 runs to 11 residues. The germline V gene has CDR1 SGHTA and CDR2 FQGNSA. CDR3 bases: TGTGCCAGCAGCTTAATTCTCGAGCAGTACTTC. It specifies CASSLILEQYF.

The rearrangement links TRBV27 to TRBJ2-5; 7 bases are shared with TRBD1. Germline CDR1 is MNHEY and CDR2 is SMNVEV (reference sequence). Trimming at V came to 6 bases and at J to 7 bases, leaving 8 bases not matched to a gene. The CDR3 contains 13 residues. CDR3 region: CASSLDREGTQYF. The CDR3 nucleotides read TGTGCCAGCAGCCTTGACAGGGAAGGGACCCAGTACTTC.

The chain uses TRBV2 and TRBJ1-1; no clear D gene. Germline-derived CDR1 and CDR2 are SNHLY and FYNNEI. CDR3 size: 13 residues. Trimming removed 4 bases from V and 1 base from J, with 7 bases in between. This CDR3 is CASSAEGNTEAFF. CDR3 nucleotide sequence: TGTGCCAGCAGTGCCGAGGGGAACACTGAAGCTTTCTTT.

V usage is TRBV6-6 and J usage is TRBJ1-4, with a weak D call TRBD1 (5 bases). Between the trimmed V and J ends, which lost 3 bases and 5 bases, there was a span of 13 bases. The CDR3 is made up of 15 amino acids. Germline values: CDR1 MNHNY, CDR2 SVGAGI (reference sequence). In DNA, the CDR3 is TGTGCCAGCAGTTATTCCGGGACGGAAAATGAAAAACTGTTTTTT. Encoded protein: CASSYSGTENEKLFF.

V and J are TRBV19 and TRBJ2-4; perhaps TRBD2 as D (5 bases). CDR1 and CDR2 from the germline V gene are LNHDA and SQIVND (reference sequence). With 2 bases removed from V and 0 bases from J, the gap between germline ends came to 14 bases. The CDR3 extends over 17 amino acids. CDR3 in DNA: TGTGCCAGTAGTATACGGGGAGAGGGAATAGCCAAAAACATTCAGTACTTC. Its translation is CASSIRGEGIAKNIQYF.

The J gene is TRBJ2-5, the V gene TRBV20-1, with unresolved D. V was cut by 0 bases and J by 4 bases, with 3 bases left in between. The CDR3 is made up of 11 amino acids. CDR1 DFQATT and CDR2 SNEGSKA come from the germline V gene (reference sequence). The CDR3 sequence is CSARDVETQYF. In DNA, the CDR3 is TGCAGTGCTAGAGATGTAGAGACCCAGTACTTC.

The chain couples TRBV6-1 to TRBJ2-1, with 9 positions matching TRBD2. The germline CDR1 and CDR2 sequences are MNHNS and SASEGT. Germline trimming cut 4 bases from V and 8 bases from J; bases unmatched to any gene: 12. The CDR3 is 16 residues long. As DNA, the CDR3 is TGTGCCAGCAGTGTACGGGGTAGCGGGAGTGCCGATGAGCAGTTCTTC. This encodes CASSVRGSGSADEQFF.

The V gene is TRBV6-5, the J gene TRBJ1-3, with D hard to call. CDR1 is MNHEY, CDR2 SVGAGI, per germline. The CDR3 runs to 14 residues. V was shortened by 6 bases and J by 0 bases, with 9 bases between the two germline ends. CDR3 region: CASRGSFSGNTIYF. The CDR3 DNA is TGTGCCAGCAGGGGCTCGTTCTCTGGAAACACCATATATTTT.

The CDR3 coding sequence is TGTGCCAGCAGTGCCTCCCCCGGGAATTCACCCCTCCACTTT. It is translated as CASSASPGNSPLHF. The rearrangement links TRBV6-4 to TRBJ1-6, with D uncertain. The germline gives CDR1 MRHNA, CDR2 SNTAGT. The V end lost 4 bases, the J end lost 7 bases, and 11 bases lay between the germline ends. The CDR3 runs 14 residues.

The chain has TRBV7-9 and TRBJ1-1, with D perhaps TRBD1 (6 bases). The V gene's germline CDR1 is SEHNR and CDR2 FQNEAQ (reference sequence). The CDR3 is 15 residues long. Trimming stripped 2 bases from V and 6 bases from J, with 16 bases between. CDR3 nucleotide sequence: TGTGCCAGCAGCTTAAGGGGGACAACTTATTCTGAAGCTTTCTTT. It yields the protein CASSLRGTTYSEAFF.

This clone occurred a few times. This chain joins TRBV19 and TRBJ2-1; 8 bases are shared with TRBD2. This CDR3 has 15 residues. Germline-derived CDR1 and CDR2 are LNHDA and SQIVND (reference sequence). The V and J ends lost 6 bases and 0 bases, in that order; junction bases with no gene match: 4. For the CDR3, the DNA is TGTGCCAGTAGAGGGGCGGGGGGCTCCTACAATGAGCAGTTCTTC. It is translated as CASRGAGGSYNEQFF.

By sample fraction, this clone is medium-sized. The chain employs TRBV6-4 and TRBJ2-2; TRBD2 aligns across 10 bases. CDR1 and CDR2 from the germline V gene are MRHNA and SNTAGT. The CDR3 has 15 amino acids. V dropped 7 bases and J dropped 3; count of bases not matched to a gene: 5. The CDR3 DNA reads as TGTGCCAGCAAGACGCTAGCGGGAGACACCGGGGAGCTGTTTTTT. Translating it yields CASKTLAGDTGELFF.

The chain links TRBV12-5 to TRBJ1-4; maybe TRBD1 (6 bases). Germline V gene data show CDR1 as LGHNT and CDR2 as FRNRAP. V gave up 2 bases and J gave up 3 bases, with 10 bases separating them. The CDR3 loop spans 15 amino acids. CDR3: CASGLWTAPNEKLFF. DNA of the CDR3: TGTGCTAGTGGTTTGTGGACAGCTCCTAATGAAAAACTGTTTTTT.

This clone was observed a handful of times. In nucleotides, the CDR3 is TGTGCCAGCAGTAGCGGGGGGGCTGGCAATGAGCAGTTCTTC. Protein sequence: CASSSGGAGNEQFF. This chain uses TRBV6-5 with TRBJ2-1; 10 nucleotides align to TRBD2. V trimming: 5 bases; J trimming: 6 bases; junction bases outside the gene matches: 4. This CDR3 spans 14 amino acids. Germline V gene lookup returns CDR1 MNHEY and CDR2 SVGAGI.

The J gene is TRBJ1-5, the V gene TRBV6-6, with TRBD1 matching 8 bases. Germline-derived CDR1 and CDR2 are MNHNY and SVGAGI (reference sequence). J lost 6 bases, V lost 6 bases, and 10 bases had no gene match. The CDR3 loop spans 15 amino acids. CDR3 nucleotides: TGTGCCAGCAGAAACCCAGGGGGCCGGGGTCAGCCCCAGCATTTT. It encodes CASRNPGGRGQPQHF.

The gene calls are TRBV23-1 and TRBJ2-7; 8 bases are shared with TRBD1. TRBV23-1 is treated as an ORF (open reading frame) with a function not yet certain. The CDR3 spans 16 residues. Unmatched junction bases numbered 8, after V lost 0 bases and J lost 4 bases. CDR3 residues: CASSQSAGGSLYEQYF. The CDR3, as DNA: TGCGCCAGCAGTCAATCGGCAGGGGGCAGCCTTTACGAGCAGTACTTC.